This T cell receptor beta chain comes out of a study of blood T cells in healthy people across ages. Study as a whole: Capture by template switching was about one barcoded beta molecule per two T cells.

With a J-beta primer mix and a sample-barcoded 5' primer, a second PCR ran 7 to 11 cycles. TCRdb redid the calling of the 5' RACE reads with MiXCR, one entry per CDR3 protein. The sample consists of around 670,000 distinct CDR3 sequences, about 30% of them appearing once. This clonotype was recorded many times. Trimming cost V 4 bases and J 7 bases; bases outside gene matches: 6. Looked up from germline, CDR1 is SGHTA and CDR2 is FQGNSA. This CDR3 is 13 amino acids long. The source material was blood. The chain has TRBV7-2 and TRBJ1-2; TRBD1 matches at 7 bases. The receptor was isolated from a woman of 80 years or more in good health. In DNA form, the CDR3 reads TGTGCCAGCAGCTCAACAGGGGCAGGTGGCTACACCTTC. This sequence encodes CASSSTGAGGYTF.